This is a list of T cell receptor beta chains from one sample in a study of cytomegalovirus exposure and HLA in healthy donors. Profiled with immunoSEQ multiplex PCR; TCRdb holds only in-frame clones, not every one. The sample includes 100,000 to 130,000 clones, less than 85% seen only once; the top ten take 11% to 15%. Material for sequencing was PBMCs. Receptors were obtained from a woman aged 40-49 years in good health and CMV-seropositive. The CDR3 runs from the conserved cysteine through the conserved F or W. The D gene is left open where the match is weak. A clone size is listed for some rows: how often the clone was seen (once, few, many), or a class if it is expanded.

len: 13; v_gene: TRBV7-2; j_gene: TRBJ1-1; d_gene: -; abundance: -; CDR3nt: TGTGCCAGCAGCCGGGGAGGAAACACTGAAGCTTTCTTT; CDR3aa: CASSRGGNTEAFF
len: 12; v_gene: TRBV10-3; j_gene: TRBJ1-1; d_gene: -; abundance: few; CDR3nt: TGTGCCAACGGACAGTTGAACACTGAAGCTTTCTTT; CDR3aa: CANGQLNTEAFF
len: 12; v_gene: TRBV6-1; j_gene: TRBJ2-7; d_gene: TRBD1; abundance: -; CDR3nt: TGTGCCAGCAGTGCACAGGGGGGCGAGCAGTACTTC; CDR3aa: CASSAQGGEQYF
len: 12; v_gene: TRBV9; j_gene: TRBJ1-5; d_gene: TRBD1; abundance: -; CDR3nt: TGTGCCAGTGGACAGGGAGCTCAGCCCCAGCATTTT; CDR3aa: CASGQGAQPQHF
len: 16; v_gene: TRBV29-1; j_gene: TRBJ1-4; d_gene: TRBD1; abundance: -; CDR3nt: TGCAGCGTGGCCGGGACAGGGGGTGCAACTAATGAAAAACTGTTTTTT; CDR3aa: CSVAGTGGATNEKLFF
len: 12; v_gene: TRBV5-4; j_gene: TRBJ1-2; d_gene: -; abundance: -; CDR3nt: TGTGCCAGCAGCTCACACGGGTATGGCTACACCTTC; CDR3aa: CASSSHGYGYTF
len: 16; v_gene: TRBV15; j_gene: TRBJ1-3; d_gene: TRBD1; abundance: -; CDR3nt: TGTGCCACCAGCACCATGACAGGGCGATCTGGAAACACCATATATTTT; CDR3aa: CATSTMTGRSGNTIYF
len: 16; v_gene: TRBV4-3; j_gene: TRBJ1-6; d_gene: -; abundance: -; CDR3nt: TGCGCCAGCAGCCAAGATCAGGGGATTAGTAATTCACCCCTCCACTTT; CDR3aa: CASSQDQGISNSPLHF
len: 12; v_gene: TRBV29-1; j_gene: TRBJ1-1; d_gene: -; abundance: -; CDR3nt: TGCAGCGGTAACAGGGTGGACACTGAAGCTTTCTTT; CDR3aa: CSGNRVDTEAFF
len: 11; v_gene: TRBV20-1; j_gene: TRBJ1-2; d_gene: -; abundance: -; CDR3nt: TGCAGTGCCGTGCGCGCACCCGTTAATTATTTC; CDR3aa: CSAVRAPVNYF
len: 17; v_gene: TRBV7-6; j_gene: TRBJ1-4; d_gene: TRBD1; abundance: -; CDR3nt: TGTGCCAGCAGCTTAGGACAGGGGCTGACAACTAATGAAAAACTGTTTTTT; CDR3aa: CASSLGQGLTTNEKLFF
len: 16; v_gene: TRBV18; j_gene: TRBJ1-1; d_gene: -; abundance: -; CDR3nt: TGTGCCAGCTCACCACGACCATCACAGGAAACCACTGAAGCTTTCTTT; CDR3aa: CASSPRPSQETTEAFF
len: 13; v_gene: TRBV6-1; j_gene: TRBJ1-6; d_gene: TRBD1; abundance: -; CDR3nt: TGTGCCAGCGGGACAGGTTTAAGTTCACCCCTCCACTTT; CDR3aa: CASGTGLSSPLHF
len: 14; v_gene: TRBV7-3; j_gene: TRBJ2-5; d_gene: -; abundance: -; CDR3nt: TGTGCCAGCAGCTTACGGAGGGGACAAGAGACCCAGTACTTC; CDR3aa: CASSLRRGQETQYF
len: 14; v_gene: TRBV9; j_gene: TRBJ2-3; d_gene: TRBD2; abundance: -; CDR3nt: TGTGCCAGCGCTAGCGGGGGGGTGGTAGATACGCAGTATTTT; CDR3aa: CASASGGVVDTQYF
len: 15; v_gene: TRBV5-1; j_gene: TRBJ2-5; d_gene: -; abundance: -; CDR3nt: TGCGCCAGCAGCTTGGTGTCAGGGGCTGGGGAGACCCAGTACTTC; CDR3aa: CASSLVSGAGETQYF
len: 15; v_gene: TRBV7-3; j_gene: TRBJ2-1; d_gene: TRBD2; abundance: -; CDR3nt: TGTGCCAGCAGCTTAGCGGGGGGCCGCACCGATGAGCAGTTCTTC; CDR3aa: CASSLAGGRTDEQFF
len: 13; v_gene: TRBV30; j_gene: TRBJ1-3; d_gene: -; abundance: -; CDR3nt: TGTGCCTGGAGTGTAGGGGTTGCAAACACCATATATTTT; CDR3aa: CAWSVGVANTIYF
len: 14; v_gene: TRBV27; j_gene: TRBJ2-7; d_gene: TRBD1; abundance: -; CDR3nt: TGTGCCAGCAGTTTAGGAGGACAGGCTTACGAGCAGTACTTC; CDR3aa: CASSLGGQAYEQYF
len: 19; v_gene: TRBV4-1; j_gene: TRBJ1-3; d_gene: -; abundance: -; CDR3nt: TGCGCCAGCAGCCAGATAAAAACCGGGACAAAGAGCTCTGGAAACACCATATATTTT; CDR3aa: CASSQIKTGTKSSGNTIYF
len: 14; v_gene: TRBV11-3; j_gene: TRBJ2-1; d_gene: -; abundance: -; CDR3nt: TGTGCCAGCAGCACCACAACGGGTTACAATGAGCAGTTCTTC; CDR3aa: CASSTTTGYNEQFF
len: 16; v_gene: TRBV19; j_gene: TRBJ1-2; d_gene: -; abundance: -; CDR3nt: TGTGCCAGTAGTACCCAATGGACGGGAGGTAACTATGGCTACACCTTC; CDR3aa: CASSTQWTGGNYGYTF
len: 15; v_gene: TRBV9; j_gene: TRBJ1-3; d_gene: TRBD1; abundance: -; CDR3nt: TGTGCCAGCAGCGTACGACAGGGGGCTGGAAACACCATATATTTT; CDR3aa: CASSVRQGAGNTIYF
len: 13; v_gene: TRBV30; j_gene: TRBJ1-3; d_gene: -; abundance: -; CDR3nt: TGTGCCTGGAGTGAGGGGTACGGAAACACCATATATTTT; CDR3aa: CAWSEGYGNTIYF
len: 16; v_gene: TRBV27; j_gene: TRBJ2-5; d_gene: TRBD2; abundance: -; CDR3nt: TGTGCCAGCAGGGCGACTAGCGGGGGAAACAGGGAGACCCAGTACTTC; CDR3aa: CASRATSGGNRETQYF
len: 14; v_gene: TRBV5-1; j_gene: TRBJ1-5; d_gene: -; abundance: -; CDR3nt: TGCGCCAGCAGCTCGGGGGATAACAATCAGCCCCAGCATTTT; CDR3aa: CASSSGDNNQPQHF
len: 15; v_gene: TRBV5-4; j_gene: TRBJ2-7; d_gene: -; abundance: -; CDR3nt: TGTGCCAGCAGCTGGGAGGAAGGGCCCTCCTACGAGCAGTACTTC; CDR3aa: CASSWEEGPSYEQYF